This T cell receptor beta chain was sequenced for a study of cytomegalovirus exposure and HLA in healthy donors. Overall study findings and caveats: Rarity characterized most TCR sequences, yet some public TCRs appeared in many donors.

The donors were members of the validation cohort comprising some 120 subjects, separate from the roughly 600-subject first cohort. Assay used: immunoSEQ multiplex PCR; TCRdb lists only in-frame clones, some missing. Of some 200,000 clones in the sample, over 80% were seen once. For this clone: No antigen is known for it.

From germline, CDR1 is SGHRS and CDR2 YFSETQ. Deletions cut 0 bases from V and 7 bases from J, with 13 bases between. There are 14 residues in the CDR3. Sequencing input: PBMCs. The genes are TRBV5-1 and TRBJ1-2; D unclear. The clonotype was recovered from a woman aged 18-29 years in good health and CMV-seronegative. CDR3 in amino acids: CASSLDSSVGGYTF. For the CDR3, the DNA is TGCGCCAGCAGCTTGGACAGTTCCGTGGGTGGCTACACCTTC.